These 30 T cell receptor beta chains originate from one sample sequenced in a study of blood T cell repertoires in COVID-19. Produced via immunoSEQ multiplex PCR; TCRdb's table is partial and in-frame only. The data show more than 300,000 clones, around 83% seen once. The sequenced material came from PBMCs or T cells enriched from blood (not recorded which). These receptor sequences come from a woman between 45 and 65 years old who had recovered from COVID-19.

This chain joins TRBV29-1 and TRBJ2-7, with 7 bases identical to TRBD1. CDR1 is SQVTM and CDR2 is ANQGSEA in the germline V gene. Trimming took 7 bases from V and 5 from J; bases not matched to a gene: 8. The CDR3 spans 12 residues. CDR3 in DNA: TGCAGCGCAGGTTGGGACAGTGACGAGCAGTACTTC. Translating it yields CSAGWDSDEQYF.

This chain connects TRBV5-1 to TRBJ1-2; no firm D call. With 4 bases removed from V and 0 bases from J, the gap between germline ends came to 16 bases. The V gene's germline CDR1 is SGHRS and CDR2 YFSETQ. This CDR3 spans 16 amino acids. The CDR3 spells CASSPTPSTSNYGYTF. In DNA form, the CDR3 reads TGCGCCAGCAGCCCGACCCCGTCGACTTCTAACTATGGCTACACCTTC.

In this sample, this clone turned up once. This chain joins TRBV7-3 and TRBJ2-1; 10 positions match TRBD2. The CDR3 totals 14 residues. The germline CDR1 and CDR2 sequences are SGHTA and FQGTGA. Unmatched junction bases numbered 5, after V lost 4 bases and J lost 8 bases. DNA for the CDR3: TGTGCCAGCAGCTCGGCTAGCGGGAGTTATGAGCAGTTCTTC. This gives the protein CASSSASGSYEQFF.

This clone appeared a single time. The chain joins TRBV7-9 to TRBJ2-3; TRBD2 agrees at 8 bases. The CDR3 loop spans 18 amino acids. The V segment lost 11 bases and the J segment 5 bases; nucleotides outside the gene matches: 24. Germline lookup yields CDR1 SEHNR and CDR2 FQNEAQ (reference sequence). CDR3 nucleotide sequence: TGTGCCGTCTTGCGATTCTGGACGGGAGGGCCCGGGGGAGATACGCAGTATTTT. Translating it yields CAVLRFWTGGPGGDTQYF.

This chain links TRBV7-2 with TRBJ2-5, with D tentatively TRBD2 (5 bases). Germline lookup yields CDR1 SGHTA and CDR2 FQGNSA. V lost 1 base, J lost 5 bases, and 14 bases lay in between. The CDR3 contains 15 residues. The CDR3 nucleotides read TGTGCCAGCAGCTTAGAAGAGGGTCTGCGGGAGACCCAGTACTTC. Translating gives CASSLEEGLRETQYF.

The V call is TRBV30, the J call TRBJ1-2; D gene ambiguous. The germline CDR1 and CDR2 sequences are GTSNPN and SVGIG (reference sequence). This CDR3 has 14 residues. V was shortened by 5 bases and J by 2 bases, with 15 bases between the two germline ends. The CDR3 region has the DNA TGTGCCTGGGAGAGAGGATTGGAGAACTATGGCTACACCTTC. It encodes CAWERGLENYGYTF.

CDR3 sequence reads: CSVAPSLNEKLFF. Written as DNA, the CDR3 is TGCAGCGTTGCACCCTCACTCAATGAAAAACTGTTTTTT. V is TRBV29-1 and J is TRBJ1-4; D not certain. V was pared by 4 bases and J by 5 bases, with 11 bases between. This CDR3 is 13 amino acids long. Per germline, CDR1 SQVTM and CDR2 ANQGSEA.

This chain connects TRBV18 to TRBJ1-2, with D tentatively TRBD1 (5 bases). V lost 4 bases and J lost 1, with 7 bases in between. The germline V gene has CDR1 KGHSH and CDR2 LQKENI. The CDR3 spans 13 residues. CDR3 DNA sequence: TGTGCCAGCTCACAACAGGTTAACTATGGCTACACCTTC. Translation: CASSQQVNYGYTF. Variable domain in full (rest from reference TRBV18 and TRBJ1-2): NAGVMQNPRHLVRRRGQEARLRCSPMKGHSHVYWYRQLPEEGLKFMVYLQKENIIDESGMPKERFSAEFPKEGPSILRIQQVVRGDSAAYFCASSQQVNYGYTFGSGTRLTVV.

V usage is TRBV6-2 or TRBV6-3 and J usage is TRBJ1-1; 9 bases fit TRBD1. V shed 0 bases and J 4 bases; nucleotides not matched to a gene: 9. This CDR3 is 17 amino acids long. CDR1 is MNHEY and CDR2 is SVGEGT in the germline V gene. CDR3 DNA sequence: TGTGCCAGCAGTTACTCGTTGGACAGGGGCTACGGCACTGAAGCTTTCTTT. Translating it yields CASSYSLDRGYGTEAFF.

This clone was found once. V and J are TRBV14 and TRBJ1-2; TRBD1 matches at 9 bases. The CDR3 has 13 amino acids. The germline V gene has CDR1 SGHDN and CDR2 FVKESK. The trim removed 6 bases at V and 13 bases at J, leaving 12 bases unmatched. CDR3 DNA: TGTGCCAGCAGATCTGCGACAGGGGGTCATAGCACCTTC. Translating gives CASRSATGGHSTF.

In regard to this clone: Other DNA sequences in this sample translate to the same CDR3. V is TRBV19 and J is TRBJ1-2; D ambiguous. This CDR3 comprises 11 residues. Trimming took 9 bases from V and 5 from J, leaving 10 bases between them. Germline loops: CDR1 LNHDA, CDR2 SQIVND (reference sequence). The CDR3: CASSLSYGYTF. The CDR3, as DNA: TGTGCCAGCTCGTTGTCTTATGGCTACACCTTC.

The chain uses TRBV4-2 and TRBJ1-1; D gene uncertain. The CDR3 runs to 13 residues. Trimming took off 1 base at V and 1 base at J, with 4 bases between the two ends. The germline CDR1 and CDR2 sequences are LGHNA and YNFKEQ. The CDR3 here is CASSQVRNTEAFF. The DNA of the CDR3 is TGTGCCAGCAGCCAAGTGCGGAACACTGAAGCTTTCTTT.

The chain employs TRBV27 and TRBJ1-5, with D possibly being TRBD1 (6 bases). The germline CDR1 and CDR2 sequences are MNHEY and SMNVEV (reference sequence). CDR3 length equals 15 residues. Trimming stripped 0 bases from V and 6 bases from J, with 12 bases between. CDR3 coding DNA: TGTGCCAGCAGTTTATCTACAGGGATGAGTCAGCCCCAGCATTTT. Amino acids: CASSLSTGMSQPQHF.

Points on this clone: Different DNA sequences within this sample yield the same CDR3. The chain has TRBV30 and TRBJ2-1, with a tentative D call TRBD2 (6 bases). CDR3 length: 12 residues. Per the germline V gene, CDR1 is GTSNPN and CDR2 is SVGIG (reference sequence). Trimming stripped 3 bases from V and 8 bases from J, with 11 bases between. The CDR3 loop is CAWSGRGDEQFF. The CDR3 DNA sequence: TGTGCCTGGAGCGGGCGGGGCGATGAGCAGTTCTTC.

The chain recombines TRBV18 with TRBJ1-1; tentative D call: TRBD1 (5 bases). The germline V and J ends were trimmed by 4 bases and 1 base, with 7 bases remaining between them. This CDR3 contains 13 residues. Per the germline V gene, CDR1 is KGHSH and CDR2 is LQKENI. The CDR3 region is CASSRQRNTEAFF. CDR3 DNA: TGTGCCAGCTCACGACAGAGGAACACTGAAGCTTTCTTT.

The chain couples TRBV10-3 to TRBJ2-2, with 12 positions matching TRBD2. Trimming took 4 bases from V and 0 from J; bases not matched to a gene: 0. Per germline, CDR1 ENHRY and CDR2 SYGVKD. This CDR3 is 16 amino acids long. As DNA, the CDR3 is TGTGCCATCAGTGGGACTAGCGGGACGAACACCGGGGAGCTGTTTTTT. Its translation: CAISGTSGTNTGELFF.

The chain combines TRBV6-5 with TRBJ1-2, with TRBD1 identical over 7 bases. Unmatched junction bases numbered 7, after V lost 8 bases and J lost 7 bases. The CDR3 has 12 residues. Germline-derived CDR1 and CDR2 are MNHEY and SVGAGI. In DNA form, the CDR3 reads TGTGCCAGCTTTGACAGGGATGGTGGCTACACCTTC. It is translated as CASFDRDGGYTF.

The chain uses TRBV29-1 and TRBJ1-2; possible D gene TRBD1, 5 bases. The CDR3 runs to 14 residues. Trimming left V 1 base short and J 8 bases short, with 17 bases between. From germline, CDR1 is SQVTM and CDR2 ANQGSEA. The CDR3 nucleotides are TGCAGCGTTGAAGGTGACAGCTCTTTTGAGGGCTACACCTTC. This translates into CSVEGDSSFEGYTF.

The V gene is TRBV14, the J gene TRBJ1-1; D is unresolved. Germline values: CDR1 SGHDN, CDR2 FVKESK. The CDR3 has 13 amino acids. V lost 4 bases, J lost 4 bases, and 10 bases lay in between. The CDR3 region has the DNA TGTGCCAGCAGCCGAACGTCTAGCACTGAAGCTTTCTTT. It specifies CASSRTSSTEAFF.

The chain recombines TRBV4-2 with TRBJ2-3; 8 positions match TRBD2. Germline CDR1 LGHNA, CDR2 YNFKEQ. CDR3 size: 18 residues. Trimming removed 1 base from V and 5 bases from J; junction bases left unmatched: 14. CDR3 sequence reads: CASSQGVGERGLRDTQYF. CDR3 nucleotides: TGTGCCAGCAGCCAAGGGGTAGGTGAGCGGGGGCTTCGAGATACGCAGTATTTT.

This clone was observed a single time. This rearrangement joins TRBV3-1 (or the pseudogene TRBV3-2) to TRBJ2-3; 9 positions agree with TRBD2. CDR1 and CDR2 (germline): LGHDT, YNNKEL (reference sequence). This CDR3 spans 16 amino acids. Losses at the gene ends were 5 bases for V and 3 bases for J; bases not matched to a gene: 9. The CDR3 region is CASSSVAGVGTDTQYF. The DNA of the CDR3 is TGTGCCAGCAGCAGCGTAGCGGGAGTTGGAACAGATACGCAGTATTTT.

J is TRBJ2-7 and V is TRBV3-1 (or the pseudogene TRBV3-2); TRBD1 aligns across 10 bases. V shed 2 bases, J shed 7 bases, and the junction held 5 bases outside the gene matches. Per germline, CDR1 LGHDT and CDR2 YNNKEL (reference sequence). This CDR3 has 14 residues. CDR3 bases: TGTGCCAGCAGCCAACCCGGGACAGGGGTTGAGCAGTACTTC. This codes for CASSQPGTGVEQYF.

V is TRBV7-9 and J is TRBJ1-2; D is ambiguous. The CDR3 loop spans 13 amino acids. Trimming stripped 7 bases from V and 5 bases from J, with 14 bases between. Germline V gene data show CDR1 as SEHNR and CDR2 as FQNEAQ (reference sequence). For the CDR3, the DNA is TGTGCCAGCATCGCATCCCCACAGTATGGCTACACCTTC. Its translation is CASIASPQYGYTF.

The V gene is TRBV11-1, the J gene TRBJ1-2; tentatively, D is TRBD1 (5 bases). The CDR3 is 14 residues long. Germline-derived CDR1 and CDR2 are SGHAT and FQDESV (reference sequence). The ends were cut back, 6 bases at V and 4 bases at J, with 15 bases in the middle. The chain's CDR3 is CASRSSQGAYGYTF. DNA for the CDR3: TGTGCCAGCAGGTCATCCCAGGGCGCCTATGGCTACACCTTC.

J is TRBJ2-3 and V is TRBV6-2 or TRBV6-3; TRBD2 matches 12 bases. CDR3 length equals 16 residues. Trimming at V came to 4 bases and at J to 0 bases, leaving 2 bases not matched to a gene. Looked up from germline, CDR1 is MNHEY and CDR2 is SVGEGT. In DNA, the CDR3 is TGTGCCAGCAGTTTCGGACTAGCGGGAAGCACAGATACGCAGTATTTT. This gives the protein CASSFGLAGSTDTQYF.

This CDR3 reads CASSFGGGDTEAFF. The CDR3 DNA reads TGTGCCAGCAGCTTCGGGGGAGGGGACACTGAAGCTTTCTTT. The chain uses TRBV5-6 and TRBJ1-1; D is perhaps TRBD1 (5 bases). This CDR3 spans 14 amino acids. CDR1 and CDR2 from the germline V gene are SGHDT and YYEEEE. V gave up 2 bases and J gave up 3 bases, with 11 bases separating them.

The V gene is TRBV3-1 (or the pseudogene TRBV3-2), the J gene TRBJ1-1, with D possibly matching TRBD1 (5 bases). Germline CDR1 and CDR2: LGHDT and YNNKEL (reference sequence). V lost 3 bases and J lost 1, with 9 bases in between. CDR3 length: 14 amino acids. The CDR3 sequence is CASSQWTKNTEAFF. The CDR3 coding sequence is TGTGCCAGCAGCCAGTGGACAAAGAACACTGAAGCTTTCTTT.

The rearrangement links TRBV27 to TRBJ2-3; a weak D match, TRBD2 (6 bases). CDR3 size: 15 residues. From germline, CDR1 is MNHEY and CDR2 SMNVEV (reference sequence). Trimming stripped 6 bases from V and 0 bases from J, with 13 bases between. CDR3: CASSRSGASTDTQYF. The CDR3 nucleotides read TGTGCCAGCAGCCGTAGCGGTGCTAGCACAGATACGCAGTATTTT.

The V gene is TRBV6-1, the J gene TRBJ1-4; D is perhaps TRBD1 (6 bases). V lost 1 base and J lost 11, with 11 bases in between. CDR3 size: 13 residues. From germline, CDR1 is MNHNS and CDR2 SASEGT. The CDR3 here is CASSEVDRRKLFF. Written as DNA, the CDR3 is TGTGCCAGCAGTGAAGTCGACAGGAGGAAACTGTTTTTT.

The chain couples TRBV27 to TRBJ2-7; 9 bases are a match to TRBD1. CDR1 and CDR2 from the germline V gene are MNHEY and SMNVEV (reference sequence). The V and J ends lost 6 bases and 5 bases, in that order; junction bases with no gene match: 8. The CDR3 consists of 14 residues. In DNA, the CDR3 is TGTGCCAGCAGCCCCCGGACAGGGGTTGACGAGCAGTACTTC. Translating gives CASSPRTGVDEQYF.